The following is a T cell receptor (beta chain) sequence with its context. Its antigen remains unknown. The data were taken from a study of cytomegalovirus exposure and HLA in healthy donors. Profiling relied on immunoSEQ multiplex PCR, and the TCRdb table lists in-frame clones only, not all of them. Here the sample spans about 120,000 clones, around nine tenths being singletons. Findings and caveats of the study: Among the CMV-associated chains, a few were confirmed in vitro as specific for CMV antigens.

The V segment lost 3 bases and the J segment 3 bases; nucleotides outside the gene matches: 11. Germline loops: CDR1 KGHSH, CDR2 LQKENI. This CDR3 is 16 amino acids long. Sequenced material: PBMCs. V gene TRBV18 combines with J gene TRBJ2-7; TRBD1 matches at 7 bases. This clonotype was sampled from a woman aged 18 to 35 in good health and CMV-seropositive. The CDR3 protein is CASSPPRTGDLYEQYF. The CDR3, as DNA: TGTGCCAGCTCACCGCCGAGGACAGGAGATCTCTACGAGCAGTACTTC.